This T cell receptor (beta chain) is drawn from a study of T cell changes during pregnancy in multiple sclerosis. Clones were read by immunoSEQ multiplex PCR, and TCRdb kept only the in-frame ones, dropping some. This table holds around 51,000 clones, just over 90% found once. The CDR3 runs 13 residues. Germline CDR1 and CDR2: MGHRA and YSYEKL. V lost 3 bases, J lost 5 bases, and 10 bases lay in between. This sequence joins TRBV4-1 and TRBJ2-5; D remains ambiguous. This TCR was recovered from a female donor with multiple sclerosis, enrolled in a pregnancy study. Sample: peripheral blood, taken in the second trimester of pregnancy. CDR3 protein: CASSHEYAETQYF. CDR3 sequence (DNA): TGCGCCAGCAGCCATGAATATGCGGAGACCCAGTACTTC.